This TCR beta chain was observed in a study of type 1 and type 2 diabetes patients. The sample holds one count of this clonotype. The PCR template was genomic DNA. Multiplex PCR with 30 forward and 13 reverse primers amplified the TCR beta CDR3. TCRdb reprocessed the multiplex PCR reads via MiXCR and lists one record per CDR3 protein. The table shows more than 250,000 distinct CDR3 sequences, with more than 45% occurring only once. The CDR3 sequence is 13 residues long. Germline values: CDR1 LGHNA, CDR2 YNFKEQ. V lost 2 bases, J lost 5 bases, and 6 bases lay in between. This clonotype originated in a man aged 18 to 35 with type 2 diabetes. The chain employs TRBV4-2 and TRBJ2-2; D call uncertain. The specimen was peripheral blood mononuclear cells (PBMCs). CDR3 nucleotide sequence: TGTGCCAGCAGCCAAAGCAGAACCGGGGAGCTGTTTTTT. Translating gives CASSQSRTGELFF.